This T cell receptor beta chain was recorded in a study of shared clonotypes between healthy human individuals. Clones were sequenced by immunoSEQ multiplex PCR, and TCRdb holds only the in-frame ones, with some missing. The sample has about 2 million clones; around 96% are singletons. The CDR3 contains 21 residues when both ends are counted. From germline, CDR1 is LNHNV and CDR2 YYDKDF (reference sequence). Regarding this clone: No DNA is shown, since the ends of the CDR3 on it are uncertain; the CDR3 is the one TCRdb lists.

CD45RO-negative, CCR7-positively selected cells formed the naive CD8 fraction, excluding terminally differentiated effector memory CD45RA+ cells. The sequencing sample was made of naive CD8+ T cells sorted from blood. This chain connects TRBV15 to TRBJ1-2. The origin of this receptor is a man aged 18 to 30 in good health. This chain's CDR3 is CATSPRTLGYTFGGRTLGYTF.